This passage covers 5 T cell receptor beta chains from one sample sequenced in a study of blood T cell repertoires in COVID-19. Clones were sequenced by immunoSEQ multiplex PCR, and TCRdb holds only the in-frame ones, with some missing. There are around 90,000 clones in the sample; roughly 88% occur only once, and around 2% lies in the top ten. The sample was peripheral blood. Receptor source: a man aged 45 to 65 with COVID-19, enrolled during active disease.

This sequence joins TRBV5-1 and TRBJ2-1; the match to TRBD2 covers 9 bases. CDR3 length equals 16 residues. V lost 0 bases, J lost 4 bases, and 5 bases stayed unmatched. CDR1 is SGHRS, CDR2 YFSETQ, per germline. The CDR3 nucleotides are TGCGCCAGCAGCTTGGATAGCGGGGGTGGGTACAATGAGCAGTTCTTC. This gives the protein CASSLDSGGGYNEQFF.

This chain uses TRBV5-1 with TRBJ2-7; 7 bases agree with TRBD1. This CDR3 region has 15 residues. Unmatched junction bases numbered 7, after V lost 4 bases and J lost 0 bases. Germline values: CDR1 SGHRS, CDR2 YFSETQ. CDR3 protein: CASSITGVLSYEQYF. CDR3 in DNA: TGCGCCAGCAGCATCACAGGGGTACTCTCCTACGAGCAGTACTTC.

This clone was seen a single time. V usage is TRBV5-1 and J usage is TRBJ1-5, with 11 bases fitting TRBD1. V dropped 4 bases and J dropped 4; count of bases not matched to a gene: 4. The CDR3 spans 15 residues. Germline V gene lookup returns CDR1 SGHRS and CDR2 YFSETQ. In DNA, the CDR3 is TGCGCCAGCAGCCCCGGGACAGGGGGAAATCAGCCCCAGCATTTT. It translates to CASSPGTGGNQPQHF.

V is TRBV27 and J is TRBJ2-5; perhaps TRBD1 as D (5 bases). The CDR3 contains 11 residues. The germline V and J ends were trimmed by 6 bases and 5 bases, with 7 bases remaining between them. The V gene's germline CDR1 is MNHEY and CDR2 SMNVEV (reference sequence). CDR3 loop: CASSYRETQYF. The CDR3 DNA is TGTGCCAGCAGCTACAGGGAGACCCAGTACTTC.

The chain links TRBV7-9 to TRBJ2-1, with TRBD1 identical over 9 bases. Germline lookup yields CDR1 SEHNR and CDR2 FQNEAQ (reference sequence). The CDR3 extends over 15 amino acids. Trimming at V came to 6 bases and at J to 6 bases, leaving 9 bases not matched to a gene. The CDR3 loop reads CASSLGQGPPNEQFF. Written as DNA, the CDR3 is TGTGCCAGCAGTCTGGGACAGGGTCCCCCCAATGAGCAGTTCTTC.